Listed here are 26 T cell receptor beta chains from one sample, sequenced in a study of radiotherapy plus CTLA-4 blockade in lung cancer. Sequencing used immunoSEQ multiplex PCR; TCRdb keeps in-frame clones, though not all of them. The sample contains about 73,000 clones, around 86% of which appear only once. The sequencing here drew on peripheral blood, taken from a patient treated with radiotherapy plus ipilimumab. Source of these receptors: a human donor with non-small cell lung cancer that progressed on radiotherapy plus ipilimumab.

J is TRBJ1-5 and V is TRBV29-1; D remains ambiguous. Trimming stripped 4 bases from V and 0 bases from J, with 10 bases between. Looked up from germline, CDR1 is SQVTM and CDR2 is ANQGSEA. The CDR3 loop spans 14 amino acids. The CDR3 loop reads CSVAPGDSNQPQHF. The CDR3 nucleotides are TGCAGCGTTGCGCCGGGTGATAGCAATCAGCCCCAGCATTTT.

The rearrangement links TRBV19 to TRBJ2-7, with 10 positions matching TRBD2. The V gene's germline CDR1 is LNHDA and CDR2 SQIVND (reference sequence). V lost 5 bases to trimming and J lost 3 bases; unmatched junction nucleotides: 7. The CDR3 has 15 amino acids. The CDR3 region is CASSGVAGGLYEQYF. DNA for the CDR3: TGTGCCAGTAGTGGGGTAGCGGGAGGACTCTACGAGCAGTACTTC.

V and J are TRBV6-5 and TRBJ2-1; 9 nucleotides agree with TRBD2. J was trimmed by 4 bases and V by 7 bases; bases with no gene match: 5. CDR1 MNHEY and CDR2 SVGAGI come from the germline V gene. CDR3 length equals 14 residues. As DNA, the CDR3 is TGTGCCAGCACCATTAGCGGGAGATACAATGAGCAGTTCTTC. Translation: CASTISGRYNEQFF.

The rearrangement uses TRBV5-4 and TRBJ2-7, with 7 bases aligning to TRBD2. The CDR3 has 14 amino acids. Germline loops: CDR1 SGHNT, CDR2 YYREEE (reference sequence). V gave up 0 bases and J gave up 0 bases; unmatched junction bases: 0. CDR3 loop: CASSLGGSSYEQYF. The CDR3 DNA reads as TGTGCCAGCAGCTTGGGCGGGAGCTCCTACGAGCAGTACTTC. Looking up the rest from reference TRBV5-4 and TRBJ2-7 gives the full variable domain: ETGVTQSPTHLIKTRGQQVTLRCSSQSGHNTVSWYQQALGQGPQFIFQYYREEENGRGNFPPRFSGLQFPNYSSELNVNALELDDSALYLCASSLGGSSYEQYFGPGTRLTVT.

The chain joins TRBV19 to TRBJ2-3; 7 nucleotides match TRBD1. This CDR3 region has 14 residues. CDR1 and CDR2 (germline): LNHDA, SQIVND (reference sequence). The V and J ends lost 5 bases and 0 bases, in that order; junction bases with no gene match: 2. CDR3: CASSRDSSTDTQYF. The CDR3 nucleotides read TGTGCCAGTAGTCGGGACAGTAGCACAGATACGCAGTATTTT.

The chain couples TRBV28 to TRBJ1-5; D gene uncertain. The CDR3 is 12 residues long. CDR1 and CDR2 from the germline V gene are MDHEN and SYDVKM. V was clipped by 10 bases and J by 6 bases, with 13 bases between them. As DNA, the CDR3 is TGTGCCATCCAATCGGGGTCTCAGCCCCAGCATTTT. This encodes CAIQSGSQPQHF.

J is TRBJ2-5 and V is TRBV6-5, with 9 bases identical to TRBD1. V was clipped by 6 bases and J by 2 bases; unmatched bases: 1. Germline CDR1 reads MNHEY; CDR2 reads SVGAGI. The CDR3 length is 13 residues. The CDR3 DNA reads TGTGCCAGCAGGGGGACAGGGCAAGAGACCCAGTACTTC. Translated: CASRGTGQETQYF.

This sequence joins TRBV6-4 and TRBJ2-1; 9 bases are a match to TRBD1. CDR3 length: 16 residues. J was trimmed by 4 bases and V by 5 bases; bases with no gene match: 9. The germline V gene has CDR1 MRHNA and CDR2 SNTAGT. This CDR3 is CASSIFPGQGYNEQFF. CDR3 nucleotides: TGTGCCAGCAGTATATTTCCGGGACAGGGTTACAATGAGCAGTTCTTC.

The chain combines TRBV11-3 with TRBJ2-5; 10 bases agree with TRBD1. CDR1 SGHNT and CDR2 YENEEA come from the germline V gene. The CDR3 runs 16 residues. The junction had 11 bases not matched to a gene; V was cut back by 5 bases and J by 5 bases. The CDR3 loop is CASSISTGTGVETQYF. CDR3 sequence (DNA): TGTGCCAGCAGCATCAGTACCGGGACAGGGGTGGAGACCCAGTACTTC.

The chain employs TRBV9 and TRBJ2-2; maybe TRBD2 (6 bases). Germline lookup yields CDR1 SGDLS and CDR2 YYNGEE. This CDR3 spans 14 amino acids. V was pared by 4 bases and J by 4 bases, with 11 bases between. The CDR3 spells CASSSLAVTGELFF. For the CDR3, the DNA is TGTGCCAGCAGCTCCTTAGCGGTCACCGGGGAGCTGTTTTTT.

CDR3 bases: TGCGCCAGCAGCTTGGAGGGGACAGGCTGGGAGCAGTACGTC. This translates into CASSLEGTGWEQYV. The chain is built from TRBV5-1 and TRBJ2-7; 8 nucleotides agree with TRBD1. The CDR3 is made up of 14 amino acids. CDR1 is SGHRS and CDR2 is YFSETQ in the germline V gene. V dropped 0 bases and J dropped 7; count of bases not matched to a gene: 6.

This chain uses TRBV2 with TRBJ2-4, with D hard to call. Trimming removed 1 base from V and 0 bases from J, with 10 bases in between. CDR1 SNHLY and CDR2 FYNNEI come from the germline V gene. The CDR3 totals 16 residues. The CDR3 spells CASSEGDRIAKNIQYF. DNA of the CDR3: TGTGCCAGCAGTGAAGGTGACCGCATAGCCAAAAACATTCAGTACTTC.

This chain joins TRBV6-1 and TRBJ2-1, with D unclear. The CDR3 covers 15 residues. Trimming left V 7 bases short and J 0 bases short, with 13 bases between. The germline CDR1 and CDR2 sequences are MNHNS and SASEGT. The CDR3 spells CASNLNTGSYNEQFF. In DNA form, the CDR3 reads TGTGCCAGCAATTTGAACACCGGCTCCTACAATGAGCAGTTCTTC.

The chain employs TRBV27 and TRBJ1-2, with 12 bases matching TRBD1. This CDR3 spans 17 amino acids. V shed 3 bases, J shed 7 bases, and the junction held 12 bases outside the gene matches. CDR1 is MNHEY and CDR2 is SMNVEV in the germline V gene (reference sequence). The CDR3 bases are TGTGCCAGCAGTTTTGGGAGAGGGGACAGGGGGCGAGGTGGCTACACCTTC. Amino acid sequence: CASSFGRGDRGRGGYTF.

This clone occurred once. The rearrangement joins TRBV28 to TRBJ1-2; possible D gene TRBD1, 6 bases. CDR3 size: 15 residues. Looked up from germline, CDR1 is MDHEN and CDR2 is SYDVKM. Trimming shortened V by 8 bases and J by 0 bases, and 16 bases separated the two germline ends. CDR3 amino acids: CASDAQGTANYGYTF. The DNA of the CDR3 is TGTGCCAGCGACGCCCAGGGGACTGCTAACTATGGCTACACCTTC.

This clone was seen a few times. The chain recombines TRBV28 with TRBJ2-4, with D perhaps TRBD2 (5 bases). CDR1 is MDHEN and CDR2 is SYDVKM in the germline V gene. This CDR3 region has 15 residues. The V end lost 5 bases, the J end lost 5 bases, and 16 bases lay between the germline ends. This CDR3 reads CASSQGSGYQNIQYF. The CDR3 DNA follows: TGTGCCAGCAGTCAAGGTTCGGGGTATCAAAACATTCAGTACTTC.

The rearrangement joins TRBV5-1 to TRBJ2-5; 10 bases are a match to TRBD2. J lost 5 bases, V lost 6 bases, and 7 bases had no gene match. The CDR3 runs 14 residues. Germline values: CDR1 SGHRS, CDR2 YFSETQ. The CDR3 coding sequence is TGCGCCAGCACCCTAGCGGGGGCAGGGGAGACCCAGTACTTC. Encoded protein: CASTLAGAGETQYF.

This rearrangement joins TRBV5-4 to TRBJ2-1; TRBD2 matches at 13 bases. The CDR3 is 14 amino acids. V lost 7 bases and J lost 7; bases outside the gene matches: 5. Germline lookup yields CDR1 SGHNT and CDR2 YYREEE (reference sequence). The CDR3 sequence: CASRTSGSFNEQFF. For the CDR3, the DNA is TGTGCCAGCCGGACTAGCGGGAGCTTTAATGAGCAGTTCTTC.

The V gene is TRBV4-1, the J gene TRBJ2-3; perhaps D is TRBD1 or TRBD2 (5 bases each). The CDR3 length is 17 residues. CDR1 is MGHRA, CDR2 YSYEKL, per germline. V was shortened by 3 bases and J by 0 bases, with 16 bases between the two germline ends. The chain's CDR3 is CASSQGQRAASTDTQYF. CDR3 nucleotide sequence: TGCGCCAGCAGCCAGGGGCAGAGGGCTGCTAGCACAGATACGCAGTATTTT.

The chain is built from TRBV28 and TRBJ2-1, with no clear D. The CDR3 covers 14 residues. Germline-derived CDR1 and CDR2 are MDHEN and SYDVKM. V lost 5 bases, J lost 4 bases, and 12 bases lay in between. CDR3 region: CASSPYDSYNEQFF. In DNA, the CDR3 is TGTGCCAGCAGTCCATACGACTCGTACAATGAGCAGTTCTTC.

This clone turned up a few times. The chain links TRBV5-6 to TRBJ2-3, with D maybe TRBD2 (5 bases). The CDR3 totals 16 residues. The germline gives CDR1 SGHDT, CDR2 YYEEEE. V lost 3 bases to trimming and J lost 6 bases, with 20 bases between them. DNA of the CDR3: TGTGCCAGCAGCTACCCGGACTCCCGCGCATTGGATACGCAGTATTTT. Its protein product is CASSYPDSRALDTQYF.

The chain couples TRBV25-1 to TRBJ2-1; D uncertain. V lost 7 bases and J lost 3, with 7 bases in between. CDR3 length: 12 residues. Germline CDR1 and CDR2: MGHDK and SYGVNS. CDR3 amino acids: CASIADYNEQFF. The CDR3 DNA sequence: TGTGCCAGCATTGCGGACTACAATGAGCAGTTCTTC.

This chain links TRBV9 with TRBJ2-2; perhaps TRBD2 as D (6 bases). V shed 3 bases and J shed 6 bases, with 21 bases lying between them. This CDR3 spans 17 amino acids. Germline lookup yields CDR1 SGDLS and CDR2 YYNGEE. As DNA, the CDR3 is TGTGCCAGCAGCGCTGGGGGAACAGCGCGGAGGGCCGGGGAGCTGTTTTTT. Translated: CASSAGGTARRAGELFF. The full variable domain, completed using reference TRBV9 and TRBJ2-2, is DSGVTQTPKHLITATGQRVTLRCSPRSGDLSVYWYQQSLDQGLQFLIQYYNGEERAKGNILERFSAQQFPDLHSELNLSSLELGDSALYFCASSAGGTARRAGELFFGEGSRLTVL.

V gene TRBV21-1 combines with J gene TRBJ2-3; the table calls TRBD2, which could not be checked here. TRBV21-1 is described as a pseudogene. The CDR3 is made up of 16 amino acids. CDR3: CASSKSPSGSTDTQYF. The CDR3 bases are TGTGCCAGCAGCAAATCGCCTAGCGGGAGCACAGATACGCAGTATTTT.

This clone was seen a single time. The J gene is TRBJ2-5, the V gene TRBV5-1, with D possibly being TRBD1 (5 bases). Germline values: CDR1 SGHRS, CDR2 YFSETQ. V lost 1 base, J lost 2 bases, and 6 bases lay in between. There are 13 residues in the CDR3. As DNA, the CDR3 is TGCGCCAGCAGCTTGTCAGGGCAAGAGACCCAGTACTTC. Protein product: CASSLSGQETQYF.

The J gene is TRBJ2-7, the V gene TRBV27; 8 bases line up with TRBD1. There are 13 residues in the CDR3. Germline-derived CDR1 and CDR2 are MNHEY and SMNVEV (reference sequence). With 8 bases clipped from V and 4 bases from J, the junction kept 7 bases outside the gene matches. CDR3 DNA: TGTGCCAGCGGCCAGGGGGCTGGGTACGAGCAGTACGTC. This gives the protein CASGQGAGYEQYV.